This entry lists 25 T cell receptor beta chains sequenced from one sample in a study of shared clonotypes between healthy human individuals (dated by TCRdb to 2018 to 2020). The method was the immunoSEQ multiplex PCR assay. In TCRdb, the immuneACCESS table is reduced to in-frame sequences with V and J assigned. These tables do not hold every clone; where another copy was compared, an unresolved V gene accounts for under half, and the others remain unexplained. This sample has some 550,000 clones in its table, and around 97% of those were observed once. The ten largest clones represent approximately 0.057% of the sample. The sequenced sample consisted of naive CD4+ T cells sorted from blood. The intended sense of this specimen's cell subset or site label: CD45RA+ positively selected. All receptors come from a woman younger than 45 in good health.

The sample holds one count of this clone. The sample contains more than one DNA sequence encoding this CDR3. The chain is built from TRBV28 and TRBJ2-7, with a weak D call TRBD1 (6 bases). V was clipped by 3 bases and J by 2 bases, with 8 bases between them. CDR1 and CDR2 from the germline V gene are MDHEN and SYDVKM. CDR3 length: 13 amino acids. The chain's CDR3 is CASSFAGAYEQYF. The CDR3 nucleotides read TGTGCCAGCAGTTTCGCAGGGGCCTACGAGCAGTACTTC.

The chain employs TRBV5-1 and TRBJ1-3; D call uncertain. Germline lookup yields CDR1 SGHRS and CDR2 YFSETQ. There are 16 residues in the CDR3. Between the trimmed V and J ends, which lost 0 bases and 0 bases, there was a span of 10 bases. The DNA for the CDR3 is TGCGCCAGCAGCTTGGGATCAGTTCACTCTGGAAACACCATATATTTT. Translated: CASSLGSVHSGNTIYF.

The chain joins TRBV5-1 to TRBJ2-2; 7 bases are a match to TRBD2. The V segment lost 5 bases and the J segment 0 bases; nucleotides outside the gene matches: 7. The CDR3 runs 16 residues. Per the germline V gene, CDR1 is SGHRS and CDR2 is YFSETQ. This CDR3 is CASRVLAYANTGELFF. CDR3 coding DNA: TGCGCCAGCAGGGTACTAGCGTACGCGAACACCGGGGAGCTGTTTTTT. Looking up the rest from reference TRBV5-1 and TRBJ2-2 gives the full variable domain: KAGVTQTPRYLIKTRGQQVTLSCSPISGHRSVSWYQQTPGQGLQFLFEYFSETQRNKGNFPGRFSGRQFSNSRSEMNVSTLELGDSALYLCASRVLAYANTGELFFGEGSRLTVL.

V and J are TRBV28 and TRBJ1-2; D not resolved. Trimming shortened V by 7 bases and J by 4 bases, and 16 bases separated the two germline ends. The CDR3 sequence is 14 residues long. Germline V gene data show CDR1 as MDHEN and CDR2 as SYDVKM. The CDR3 sequence is CASTDHGGRYGYTF. The CDR3 nucleotides read TGTGCCAGCACCGACCACGGAGGGCGCTATGGCTACACCTTC.

J is TRBJ2-3 and V is TRBV5-6; 12 positions match TRBD2. Germline assignment: CDR1 SGHDT and CDR2 YYEEEE. V was pared by 7 bases and J by 5 bases, with 8 bases of the junction left unmatched. The length of the CDR3 is 15 residues. CDR3 DNA: TGTGCCAGCCGAAGACTAGCGGGAGCAATAGATACGCAGTATTTT. Translated: CASRRLAGAIDTQYF. The full variable domain, rest sourced from reference TRBV5-6 and TRBJ2-3, is DAGVTQSPTHLIKTRGQQVTLRCSPKSGHDTVSWYQQALGQGPQFIFQYYEEEERQRGNFPDRFSGHQFPNYSSELNVNALLLGDSALYLCASRRLAGAIDTQYFGPGTRLTVL.

V is TRBV10-1 and J is TRBJ2-5; D remains ambiguous. CDR1 and CDR2 from the germline V gene are WNHNN and SYGVQD (reference sequence). This CDR3 has 13 amino acids. Trimming pared 6 bases from V and 1 base from J, leaving 9 bases between. The CDR3 nucleotides are TGCGCCAGCAGCCCGAACCTCCAAGAGACCCAGTACTTC. Residues: CASSPNLQETQYF.

The chain is built from TRBV10-3 and TRBJ1-1; TRBD1 agrees at 8 bases. This CDR3 contains 15 residues. Germline lookup yields CDR1 ENHRY and CDR2 SYGVKD. V trimming: 3 bases; J trimming: 4 bases; junction bases outside the gene matches: 7. The CDR3 here is CAISDPDRGITEAFF. CDR3 DNA sequence: TGTGCCATCAGTGACCCCGACAGGGGCATCACTGAAGCTTTCTTT.

The V gene is TRBV6-7, the J gene TRBJ2-7, with D uncertain. TRBV6-7 belongs to the ORF category, with a function that is uncertain. This CDR3 comprises 16 residues. The germline V and J ends were trimmed by 0 bases and 6 bases, with 18 bases remaining between them. CDR3 in DNA: TGTGCCAGCAGTTACTCGACCCCCAGGATTGGCGGCGAGCAGTACTTC. Translated, it gives CASSYSTPRIGGEQYF.

The chain carries TRBV14 and TRBJ2-2, with D possibly TRBD2 on 5 matching bases. The germline V gene encodes CDR1 SGHDN and CDR2 FVKESK. The CDR3 spans 13 residues. The V and J ends lost 4 bases and 8 bases respectively, with 11 bases between them. CDR3 coding DNA: TGTGCCAGCAGCCGTCACGGCGGGGGGGAGCTGTTTTTT. This encodes CASSRHGGGELFF.

For the CDR3, the DNA is TGCAGCGTTTCCCTACTAGCGAACTCCTACAATGAGCAGTTCTTC. The encoded protein is CSVSLLANSYNEQFF. The chain uses TRBV29-1 and TRBJ2-1; TRBD2 matches 7 bases. From germline, CDR1 is SQVTM and CDR2 ANQGSEA. CDR3 length: 15 residues. Trimming took 5 bases from V and 0 from J; bases not matched to a gene: 7.

The chain combines TRBV2 with TRBJ1-2; D is ambiguous. Germline CDR1 and CDR2: SNHLY and FYNNEI. Trimming cost V 7 bases and J 2 bases, with 8 bases left between them. This CDR3 is built from 12 residues. The CDR3 here is CASNNGNYGYTF. CDR3 DNA: TGTGCCAGCAATAACGGGAACTATGGCTACACCTTC.

The table lists this clone with a few counts. This chain links TRBV4-1 with TRBJ2-1; 9 nucleotides agree with TRBD2. The CDR3 is made up of 17 amino acids. Germline assignment: CDR1 MGHRA and CDR2 YSYEKL. The V gene end was trimmed by 3 bases and the J gene end by 0 bases; junction bases not matched to a gene: 6. CDR3 bases: TGCGCCAGCAGCCATACCATTAGCGGGAGCTCCTACAATGAGCAGTTCTTC. Translation: CASSHTISGSSYNEQFF.

The chain uses TRBV28 and TRBJ2-7, with 9 nucleotides matching TRBD1. The CDR3 spans 15 residues. Trimming removed 5 bases from V and 3 bases from J; junction bases left unmatched: 8. Germline lookup yields CDR1 MDHEN and CDR2 SYDVKM. The CDR3 nucleotides read TGTGCCAGCAGTGAACCGGGACAGGGAGGCTACGAGCAGTACTTC. Amino acids: CASSEPGQGGYEQYF.

This chain connects TRBV29-1 to TRBJ2-1; D might be TRBD2 (7 bases). The CDR3 is 13 residues long. Germline lookup yields CDR1 SQVTM and CDR2 ANQGSEA. The V end lost 7 bases, the J end lost 4 bases, and 14 bases lay between the germline ends. CDR3 sequence (DNA): TGCAGCGCCGCGGGGGCTGGATACAATGAGCAGTTCTTC. Translated: CSAAGAGYNEQFF.

This chain links TRBV19 with TRBJ2-5; no firm D call. From germline, CDR1 is LNHDA and CDR2 SQIVND (reference sequence). Trimming removed 3 bases from V and 5 bases from J, with 4 bases in between. CDR3 size: 11 residues. CDR3 sequence reads: CASSMWETQYF. CDR3 DNA: TGTGCCAGTAGTATGTGGGAGACCCAGTACTTC.

The chain joins TRBV6-6 to TRBJ1-1; D remains ambiguous. The V gene's germline CDR1 is MNHNY and CDR2 SVGAGI (reference sequence). Between the trimmed V and J ends, which lost 8 bases and 5 bases, there was a span of 18 bases. This CDR3 contains 14 residues. The DNA of the CDR3 is TGTGCCAGCGGGATAGACCGGGTGGGGACTGAAGCTTTCTTT. This encodes CASGIDRVGTEAFF.

The chain employs TRBV5-1 and TRBJ2-7; 7 bases are shared with TRBD1. J was trimmed by 12 bases and V by 4 bases; bases with no gene match: 13. The CDR3 runs to 13 residues. Germline assignment: CDR1 SGHRS and CDR2 YFSETQ. The DNA for the CDR3 is TGCGCCAGCAGCCCTGGGCCGGGACAGCAGGCGTACTTC. Amino acid sequence: CASSPGPGQQAYF.

This rearrangement joins TRBV5-8 to TRBJ1-2; TRBD1 might be the D (6 bases). Trimming removed 4 bases from V and 4 bases from J, with 20 bases in between. From germline, CDR1 is SGHTS and CDR2 YDEGEE. This CDR3 region has 16 residues. CDR3 in DNA: TGTGCCAGCAGCCTCGGACAGCTGATAGTCATCTATGGCTACACCTTC. It yields the protein CASSLGQLIVIYGYTF.

This rearrangement joins TRBV7-6 to TRBJ2-5, with D unclear. The CDR3 totals 15 residues. V lost 1 base and J 1 base, leaving 10 bases between the germline ends. Germline V gene lookup returns CDR1 SGHVS and CDR2 FNYEAQ. The CDR3 region is CASSLVFGPQETQYF. The CDR3, as DNA: TGTGCCAGCAGCTTAGTATTCGGGCCCCAAGAGACCCAGTACTTC.

The J gene is TRBJ2-2, the V gene TRBV11-2, with TRBD1 matching over 8 bases. J was trimmed by 0 bases and V by 5 bases; bases with no gene match: 2. CDR1 is SGHAT and CDR2 is FQNNGV in the germline V gene. The CDR3 sequence is 15 residues long. CDR3 region: CASSKQGANTGELFF. CDR3 nucleotides: TGTGCCAGCAGCAAACAGGGGGCGAACACCGGGGAGCTGTTTTTT.

The CDR3 sequence is CASSPRTLSYEQYF. CDR3 bases: TGTGCCAGCAGCCCCCGGACTCTCTCCTACGAGCAGTACTTC. This chain joins TRBV11-2 and TRBJ2-7; D possibly corresponds to TRBD2 (5 bases). Germline V lookup: CDR1 SGHAT, CDR2 FQNNGV. The V and J ends lost 5 bases and 0 bases respectively, with 11 bases between them. This CDR3 has 14 amino acids.

This chain joins TRBV18 and TRBJ1-5; unclear D gene. Between the trimmed V and J ends, which lost 3 bases and 5 bases, there was a span of 11 bases. The CDR3 is 14 residues long. Per the germline V gene, CDR1 is KGHSH and CDR2 is LQKENI. The CDR3 is CASSPLREDQPQHF. CDR3 in DNA: TGTGCCAGCTCACCGCTTCGGGAGGATCAGCCCCAGCATTTT.

In regard to this clone: Other nucleotide sequences in the sample specify the same CDR3. The genes are TRBV30 and TRBJ2-3, with unresolved D. CDR3 length: 11 residues. The germline CDR1 and CDR2 sequences are GTSNPN and SVGIG (reference sequence). V lost 2 bases and J 4 bases, leaving 4 bases between the germline ends. The DNA for the CDR3 is TGTGCCTGGAGTAGTTCAGATACGCAGTATTTT. Protein product: CAWSSSDTQYF.

The chain carries TRBV27 and TRBJ2-2; D gene uncertain. The CDR3 has 14 residues. V was trimmed by 6 bases and J by 6 bases, leaving 14 bases between them. Per the germline V gene, CDR1 is MNHEY and CDR2 is SMNVEV (reference sequence). CDR3 region: CASRLITFSGELFF. CDR3 DNA sequence: TGTGCCAGCAGACTAATAACCTTTTCCGGGGAGCTGTTTTTT.

The chain has TRBV6-6 and TRBJ2-2, with D possibly being TRBD2 (5 bases). V lost 6 bases to trimming and J lost 6 bases, with 17 bases between them. Germline V gives CDR1 MNHNY, CDR2 SVGAGI (reference sequence). CDR3 length: 15 amino acids. This CDR3 reads CASRSGFAMAGELFF. DNA of the CDR3: TGTGCCAGCAGATCGGGGTTCGCGATGGCCGGGGAGCTGTTTTTT.